A single sample gave rise to the 13 T cell receptor beta chains below, sequenced in a study of blood T cell repertoires in COVID-19 (dated by TCRdb to the early 2020s). Library preparation employed the immunoSEQ multiplex PCR assay. TCRdb holds this immuneACCESS table with in-frame rearrangements only. Some clones are missing; in checked studies, unresolved V genes explain under half, and the rest has no known cause. This sample has some 200,000 clones in its table, and roughly four fifths of those were observed once. The ten top clones hold under 7.5% of the sample. Sequenced sample: peripheral blood. All receptors come from a woman in her thirties or forties with acute or convalescent COVID-19.

This chain joins TRBV11-2 and TRBJ2-7; 11 bases agree with TRBD2. The junction had 6 bases not matched to a gene; V was cut back by 5 bases and J by 6 bases. Germline V CDR1 and CDR2: SGHAT, FQNNGV. The CDR3 is 14 residues long. CDR3 bases: TGTGCCAGCAGCCTGGGACTAGCGGCCTTCGAGCAGTACTTC. As protein: CASSLGLAAFEQYF.

The chain recombines TRBV30 with TRBJ1-5; 8 nucleotides line up with TRBD1. The ends lost 2 bases at V and 4 bases at J; junction bases unmatched: 10. Germline values: CDR1 GTSNPN, CDR2 SVGIG (reference sequence). This CDR3 has 16 amino acids. CDR3 sequence: CAWSPSGQAINQPQHF. The CDR3 nucleotides read TGTGCCTGGAGTCCTTCGGGACAGGCCATAAATCAGCCCCAGCATTTT.

This clone was seen a single time. The chain recombines TRBV29-1 with TRBJ2-1; 7 nucleotides align to TRBD1. Germline CDR1 is SQVTM and CDR2 is ANQGSEA. This CDR3 is built from 15 residues. The V gene end was trimmed by 5 bases and the J gene end by 7 bases; junction bases not matched to a gene: 14. The CDR3 spells CSVRIGQVLGNEQFF. In nucleotides, the CDR3 is TGCAGCGTTCGTATCGGACAGGTATTAGGGAATGAGCAGTTCTTC.

This clone was recorded a few times. V usage is TRBV18 and J usage is TRBJ2-1, with D possibly TRBD1 on 5 matching bases. V gave up 2 bases and J gave up 8 bases, with 22 bases separating them. CDR3 length: 17 residues. Per the germline V gene, CDR1 is KGHSH and CDR2 is LQKENI. CDR3 sequence: CASSPELGKQAWDEQFF. CDR3 nucleotide sequence: TGTGCCAGCTCACCAGAGCTGGGAAAACAGGCTTGGGATGAGCAGTTCTTC. The variable domain in full, with the rest retrieved from reference TRBV18 and TRBJ2-1, is NAGVMQNPRHLVRRRGQEARLRCSPMKGHSHVYWYRQLPEEGLKFMVYLQKENIIDESGMPKERFSAEFPKEGPSILRIQQVVRGDSAAYFCASSPELGKQAWDEQFFGPGTRLTVL.

CDR3 bases: TGTGCCAGTAGTCCTCTACTAGCGGGTAGAGAGACCCAGTACTTC. This encodes CASSPLLAGRETQYF. This chain joins TRBV19 and TRBJ2-5; 9 nucleotides match TRBD2. The V gene end was trimmed by 5 bases and the J gene end by 4 bases; junction bases not matched to a gene: 8. CDR3 length: 15 amino acids. The germline V gene has CDR1 LNHDA and CDR2 SQIVND (reference sequence).

The CDR3 DNA sequence: TGTGCCAGCAGACGTACAGGATTCTACGAGCAGTACTTC. Translating gives CASRRTGFYEQYF. The chain recombines TRBV27 with TRBJ2-7; tentatively, D is TRBD1 (5 bases). CDR1 and CDR2 from the germline V gene are MNHEY and SMNVEV (reference sequence). V was shortened by 6 bases and J by 3 bases, with 12 bases between the two germline ends. The CDR3 extends over 13 amino acids.

This chain uses TRBV2 with TRBJ2-5, with D perhaps TRBD2 (6 bases). This CDR3 spans 15 amino acids. V lost 6 bases and J lost 0, with 14 bases in between. Germline lookup yields CDR1 SNHLY and CDR2 FYNNEI. CDR3 sequence reads: CASRRRGLNQETQYF. CDR3 in DNA: TGTGCCAGCAGGAGGAGGGGACTGAACCAAGAGACCCAGTACTTC.

The chain couples TRBV24-1 to TRBJ2-1, with D tentatively TRBD1 (6 bases). The CDR3 sequence is 15 residues long. CDR1 is KGHDR, CDR2 SFDVKD, per germline. V was pared by 1 base and J by 15 bases, with 21 bases between. The CDR3 loop reads CATSDFPDSNLGRFF. The CDR3 DNA sequence: TGTGCCACCAGTGATTTCCCGGACAGTAATCTCGGTCGGTTCTTC.

This chain connects TRBV20-1 to TRBJ2-1; D gene uncertain. Trimming shortened V by 4 bases and J by 8 bases, and 9 bases separated the two germline ends. Germline V CDR1 and CDR2: DFQATT, SNEGSKA (reference sequence). The CDR3 runs to 11 residues. As DNA, the CDR3 is TGCAGTGCTACATATAGCTATGAGCAGTTCTTC. Protein product: CSATYSYEQFF.

V gene TRBV2 combines with J gene TRBJ1-2; D may be TRBD1 (6 bases). The germline CDR1 and CDR2 sequences are SNHLY and FYNNEI. The CDR3 consists of 16 residues. Trimming left V 2 bases short and J 4 bases short, with 17 bases between. The chain's CDR3 is CASSEPEGVYGYGYTF. The CDR3 DNA sequence: TGTGCCAGCAGTGAACCCGAGGGGGTTTACGGCTATGGCTACACCTTC.

The chain has TRBV19 and TRBJ2-3; 7 nucleotides line up with TRBD2. The CDR3 has 13 residues. In germline, CDR1 is LNHDA, CDR2 SQIVND (reference sequence). With V trimmed by 7 bases and J by 2 bases, 3 bases remained unmatched. CDR3 protein: CASNRGDTDTQYF. The CDR3 DNA follows: TGTGCCAGTAATCGGGGGGACACAGATACGCAGTATTTT.

J is TRBJ2-3 and V is TRBV6-5; 9 nucleotides agree with TRBD2. V was pared by 6 bases and J by 1 base, with 5 bases of the junction left unmatched. The CDR3 runs to 15 residues. Per the germline V gene, CDR1 is MNHEY and CDR2 is SVGAGI. DNA of the CDR3: TGTGCCAGCAGCCTAGCGGGGTACCGCACAGATACGCAGTATTTT. Translating gives CASSLAGYRTDTQYF.

V is TRBV7-3 and J is TRBJ2-1; tentatively, D is TRBD2 (5 bases). The CDR3 is made up of 13 amino acids. Germline CDR1 and CDR2: SGHTA and FQGTGA. V was clipped by 2 bases and J by 7 bases, with 9 bases between them. The CDR3 coding sequence is TGTGCCAGCAGCTTAGGATCGGGGAATGAGCAGTTCTTC. Translating it yields CASSLGSGNEQFF.